These 17 T cell receptor beta chains share one sample of origin, sequenced in a study of identical twins. MiXCR, run by TCRdb on the 5' RACE reads, gives a single entry per CDR3 protein. The profile shows some 600,000 distinct CDR3 sequences, 7% to 7.5% of them singletons. These sequences were also reported in another study, on yellow fever vaccine responses in identical twins.

The sequenced material came from PBMCs. All receptors come from a woman between 18 and 29 years old in good health.

V usage is TRBV6-5 and J usage is TRBJ2-7; 7 nucleotides match TRBD2. The CDR3 is made up of 15 amino acids. CDR1 and CDR2 (germline): MNHEY, SVGAGI. The J segment lost 7 bases and the V segment lost 4 bases, leaving 13 bases of the junction unmatched. The CDR3 region has the DNA TGTGCCAGCAGTTCGGGGAGACTAGCACTTTGGGAGCAGTACTTC. This sequence encodes CASSSGRLALWEQYF.

J is TRBJ1-6 and V is TRBV7-9; D possibly corresponds to TRBD1 (6 bases). Per the germline V gene, CDR1 is SEHNR and CDR2 is FQNEAQ (reference sequence). The CDR3 runs to 17 residues. V lost 1 base, J lost 5 bases, and 15 bases lay in between. CDR3 in amino acids: CASSLGFPGQNNSPLHF. In DNA, the CDR3 is TGTGCCAGCAGCTTAGGATTCCCTGGACAGAATAATTCACCCCTCCACTTT.

V gene TRBV7-9 combines with J gene TRBJ2-1; D may correspond to TRBD1 or TRBD2 (6 bases each). Between the trimmed V and J ends, which lost 2 bases and 8 bases, there was a span of 16 bases. The germline V gene encodes CDR1 SEHNR and CDR2 FQNEAQ (reference sequence). This CDR3 contains 15 residues. The CDR3 nucleotides read TGTGCCAGCAGCTTACGGGATCCCGGGGGCGATGAGCAGTTCTTC. It codes for CASSLRDPGGDEQFF.

This clonotype was seen ten or more times. This rearrangement joins TRBV5-1 to TRBJ2-3; D might be TRBD2 (5 bases). Germline lookup yields CDR1 SGHRS and CDR2 YFSETQ. V gave up 4 bases and J gave up 1 base, with 10 bases separating them. The CDR3 runs to 14 residues. The DNA of the CDR3 is TGCGCCAGCAGCAAGGGAGAACGCACAGATACGCAGTATTTT. Protein: CASSKGERTDTQYF. The full variable domain, in which reference TRBV5-1 and TRBJ2-3 provide the parts outside the CDR3, is KAGVTQTPRYLIKTRGQQVTLSCSPISGHRSVSWYQQTPGQGLQFLFEYFSETQRNKGNFPGRFSGRQFSNSRSEMNVSTLELGDSALYLCASSKGERTDTQYFGPGTRLTVL.

This clonotype was detected only a few times. The rearrangement uses TRBV2 and TRBJ2-1, with TRBD2 matching 11 bases. Trimming removed 8 bases from V and 4 bases from J; junction bases left unmatched: 10. Germline V gives CDR1 SNHLY, CDR2 FYNNEI. The CDR3 consists of 16 residues. In DNA, the CDR3 is TGTGCCAGCGGCATTGACGGGACTAGCGGATACAATGAGCAGTTCTTC. Translating it yields CASGIDGTSGYNEQFF.

This chain uses TRBV5-5 with TRBJ2-6; D is perhaps TRBD1 or TRBD2 (5 bases each). The CDR3 extends over 17 amino acids. V lost 4 bases to trimming and J lost 2 bases, with 16 bases between them. CDR1 is SGHKS, CDR2 YYEKEE, per germline (reference sequence). CDR3 residues: CASSRGVLQAGANVLTF. In DNA, the CDR3 is TGTGCCAGCAGCCGAGGGGTTCTCCAGGCTGGGGCCAACGTCCTGACTTTC.

The sample holds a few counts of this clonotype. J is TRBJ2-1 and V is TRBV27; the D is unclear. CDR1 and CDR2 (germline): MNHEY, SMNVEV (reference sequence). Trimming removed 3 bases from V and 10 bases from J, with 10 bases in between. The CDR3 has 12 amino acids. CDR3 residues: CASSFPAREQFF. DNA of the CDR3: TGTGCCAGCAGTTTCCCGGCACGAGAGCAGTTCTTC.

This clonotype has a handful of counts. The V call is TRBV15, the J call TRBJ2-3; 13 bases fit TRBD2. The CDR3 has 16 residues. J lost 7 bases, V lost 4 bases, and 8 bases had no gene match. Germline CDR1 is LNHNV and CDR2 is YYDKDF (reference sequence). CDR3 coding DNA: TGTGCCACCAGCACCCCACTAGCGGGGGGGAGGAATACGCAGTATTTT. It specifies CATSTPLAGGRNTQYF.

The chain combines TRBV7-2 with TRBJ2-4, with D unclear. The CDR3 has 13 residues. Germline CDR1 and CDR2: SGHTA and FQGNSA. V lost 4 bases and J 5 bases, leaving 9 bases between the germline ends. The CDR3 spells CASSCARENIQYF. CDR3 DNA: TGTGCCAGCAGCTGCGCTAGAGAAAACATTCAGTACTTC.

In its sample, this clonotype was seen a few times. The chain couples TRBV11-2 to TRBJ1-2; 8 bases match TRBD1. This CDR3 comprises 14 residues. The germline CDR1 and CDR2 sequences are SGHAT and FQNNGV. The trim removed 5 bases at V and 6 bases at J, leaving 8 bases unmatched. The CDR3 sequence is CASSPRTGQDGYTF. The CDR3 DNA is TGTGCCAGCAGCCCCCGGACAGGGCAGGATGGCTACACCTTC.

This clonotype was counted between two and nine times. J is TRBJ2-7 and V is TRBV15; 7 positions agree with TRBD2. The CDR3 has 15 residues. The V gene end was trimmed by 0 bases and the J gene end by 9 bases; junction bases not matched to a gene: 11. CDR1 and CDR2 from the germline V gene are LNHNV and YYDKDF (reference sequence). CDR3 loop: CATSRDQREFLGQYF. CDR3 in DNA: TGTGCCACCAGCAGAGATCAGCGGGAATTCCTCGGGCAGTACTTC.

There are many counts of this clonotype. The chain uses TRBV9 and TRBJ2-5; 14 nucleotides line up with TRBD2. Germline CDR1 reads SGDLS; CDR2 reads YYNGEE. The V and J ends lost 3 bases and 4 bases, in that order; junction bases with no gene match: 5. The CDR3 has 16 residues. The CDR3 sequence: CASSEGLAGARETQYF. As DNA, the CDR3 is TGTGCCAGCAGCGAGGGACTAGCGGGAGCAAGAGAGACCCAGTACTTC.

This clonotype showed up just a few times. CDR3 region: CASSHRSLNSPLHF. The DNA for the CDR3 is TGTGCCAGCAGCCACAGGTCACTCAATTCACCCCTCCACTTT. The chain recombines TRBV5-6 with TRBJ1-6; a possible D gene is TRBD1 (5 bases). The CDR3 runs to 14 residues. The V end was cut by 4 bases, the J end by 7 bases, with 12 bases between. CDR1 SGHDT and CDR2 YYEEEE come from the germline V gene. Based on the CDR3 plus reference TRBV5-6 and TRBJ1-6, the full variable domain is DAGVTQSPTHLIKTRGQQVTLRCSPKSGHDTVSWYQQALGQGPQFIFQYYEEEERQRGNFPDRFSGHQFPNYSSELNVNALLLGDSALYLCASSHRSLNSPLHFGNGTRLTVT.

The table lists this clonotype with a few counts. V gene TRBV9 combines with J gene TRBJ2-5; D possibly corresponds to TRBD1 (6 bases). The CDR3 totals 14 residues. The germline V and J ends were trimmed by 3 bases and 4 bases, with 13 bases remaining between them. Germline CDR1 SGDLS, CDR2 YYNGEE. The CDR3 is CASSEEQGAETQYF. In DNA, the CDR3 is TGTGCCAGCAGCGAGGAACAGGGTGCAGAGACCCAGTACTTC.

This clonotype was counted only a few times. J is TRBJ1-4 and V is TRBV5-4, with TRBD1 identical over 10 bases. The V and J ends lost 3 bases and 0 bases, in that order; junction bases with no gene match: 14. The CDR3 totals 20 residues. CDR1 SGHNT and CDR2 YYREEE come from the germline V gene (reference sequence). The CDR3 bases are TGTGCCAGCAGCTCCCCCCGGGACAGGGGACTCCTAGCAACTAATGAAAAACTGTTTTTT. Protein product: CASSSPRDRGLLATNEKLFF.

This clonotype was counted many times. V gene TRBV5-1 combines with J gene TRBJ2-7; 8 bases are shared with TRBD1. The CDR3 spans 15 residues. Germline CDR1 is SGHRS and CDR2 is YFSETQ. Losses at the gene ends were 4 bases for V and 2 bases for J; bases not matched to a gene: 8. The CDR3 spells CASSRTGNQAYEQYF. CDR3 sequence (DNA): TGCGCCAGCAGCCGGACAGGGAACCAAGCCTACGAGCAGTACTTC.

This clonotype was detected many times. This chain uses TRBV2 with TRBJ2-5, with TRBD2 matching over 10 bases. V trimming: 7 bases; J trimming: 3 bases; junction bases outside the gene matches: 8. The CDR3 length is 15 residues. Germline V gives CDR1 SNHLY, CDR2 FYNNEI. CDR3: CASTLLAGAEETQYF. CDR3 DNA sequence: TGTGCCAGCACCCTCCTAGCGGGGGCCGAAGAGACCCAGTACTTC.